A single sample gave rise to the 2 T cell receptor beta chains below, sequenced in a study of PD-1 blockade in classical Hodgkin lymphoma. Produced via immunoSEQ multiplex PCR; TCRdb's table is partial and in-frame only. The sample records some 30,000 clones, around 79% being singletons. Time point here: cycle 4 day 1 (C4D1), after less than seven weeks of nivolumab. Each patient relapsed following autologous stem cell transplantation, and prior brentuximab vedotin exposure differed. This material consisted of peripheral blood mononuclear cells (PBMCs), taken before the fourth cycle of nivolumab. The receptor source for this set is a human donor with classical Hodgkin lymphoma.

The chain joins TRBV2 to TRBJ2-7, with 8 bases identical to TRBD1. Germline CDR1 reads SNHLY; CDR2 reads FYNNEI. The V segment lost 8 bases and the J segment 7 bases; nucleotides outside the gene matches: 4. The CDR3 is 11 residues long. For the CDR3, the DNA is TGTGCCAGCCTAGGACAGGGTGAGCAGTACTTC. It encodes CASLGQGEQYF.

V gene TRBV6-1 combines with J gene TRBJ2-7; no reliable D call. Germline CDR1 MNHNS, CDR2 SASEGT. CDR3 length equals 12 residues. V lost 6 bases and J 3 bases, leaving 9 bases between the germline ends. The CDR3 region is CASRDPRYEQYF. CDR3 in DNA: TGTGCCAGCAGGGACCCCCGCTACGAGCAGTACTTC.